This TCR beta chain was sequenced during a study of T cell responses to AZD1222 COVID-19 vaccine. Sequencing was performed with immunoSEQ multiplex PCR; in TCRdb, only in-frame clones are kept and a portion is missing. The repertoire has under 200,000 clones, more than 75% of them found once; the top ten carry roughly a quarter. The ends were cut back, 4 bases at V and 0 bases at J, with 11 bases in the middle. CDR1 and CDR2 from the germline V gene are SGDLS and YYNGEE. The CDR3 is made up of 15 amino acids. Sequenced here: peripheral blood, sampled 28 days after the second AZD1222 dose. The rearrangement links TRBV9 to TRBJ1-3; tentative D call: TRBD1 (5 bases). This receptor was obtained from an adult who received the AZD1222 COVID-19 vaccine. The CDR3 spells CASSLTGTSGNTIYF. The CDR3 region has the DNA TGTGCCAGCAGCCTCACCGGGACCTCTGGAAACACCATATATTTT.